One and the same sample provided the 10 T cell receptor beta chains below, sequenced in a study of circulating CD8 cells and anti-PD-1 response in melanoma (dated by TCRdb to about 2020). The sequencing machine was a NextSeq 500. The QIAseq Immune Repertoire RNA Library Kit, Human TCR Panel, was used to prepare TCR libraries from 15 ng of total RNA. TCRdb ran its own pipeline on the public reads, namely fastp trimming at Q25 and MiXCR clone calling, and kept in-frame beta chains. Rows matching on CDR3 protein sequence are summarized as one entry with the most common DNA and genes. The sample yields under 650 distinct CDR3 sequences; roughly 8% were counted once. Of the sample, about 40% falls within the top ten clones. Four subsets defined by PD-1 and/or TIGIT were sorted from live CD3+CD8+TCRalphabeta+ cells on a BD FACSAria II cell sorter. This material consisted of CD8+ T cells from PBMCs, taken at baseline or after one month of anti-PD-1 therapy (not recorded which). The receptor set was obtained from a human donor with melanoma.

This clonotype rates as medium-sized. The chain carries TRBV9 and TRBJ2-3; D tentatively reads TRBD1 or TRBD2 (6 bases each). CDR3 size: 13 residues. CDR1 SGDLS and CDR2 YYNGEE come from the germline V gene. V lost 2 bases and J 4 bases, leaving 8 bases between the germline ends. This CDR3 is CASSVEGADTQYF. The CDR3 DNA reads TGTGCCAGCAGCGTGGAGGGGGCAGATACGCAGTATTTT.

This clonotype is termed medium-sized. The V gene is TRBV27, the J gene TRBJ1-5; no clear D. The length of the CDR3 is 13 residues. Germline CDR1 is MNHEY and CDR2 is SMNVEV (reference sequence). V shed 1 base and J shed 5 bases, with 6 bases lying between them. The CDR3 nucleotides are TGTGCCAGCAGTTTATATTTCGATCAGCCCCAGCATTTT. It is translated as CASSLYFDQPQHF.

This clonotype is medium-sized (0.01 to 0.1%) by share. In DNA, the CDR3 is TGTGCCAGCACGCCCGGTACCGGGGAGCTGTTTTTT. Protein: CASTPGTGELFF. J is TRBJ2-2 and V is TRBV25-1, with D unclear. The CDR3 consists of 12 residues. The germline V gene has CDR1 MGHDK and CDR2 SYGVNS. V was clipped by 7 bases and J by 5 bases, with 8 bases between them.

Only a few counts were recorded for this clonotype. This rearrangement joins TRBV7-9 to TRBJ2-1; D perhaps matches TRBD2 (5 bases). Per the germline V gene, CDR1 is SEHNR and CDR2 is FQNEAQ (reference sequence). V gave up 7 bases and J gave up 3 bases, with 16 bases separating them. There are 15 residues in the CDR3. The CDR3 spells CASTPQERSYNEQFF. The CDR3 nucleotides read TGTGCCAGCACCCCTCAGGAGCGGAGCTACAATGAGCAGTTCTTC.

This clonotype is medium-sized. The chain employs TRBV5-5 and TRBJ1-3; D is uncertain. The V end lost 1 base, the J end lost 0 bases, and 11 bases lay between the germline ends. The germline V gene encodes CDR1 SGHKS and CDR2 YYEKEE (reference sequence). The length of the CDR3 is 16 residues. CDR3 sequence reads: CASSLTRASSGNTIYF. CDR3 nucleotides: TGTGCCAGCAGCTTGACGCGGGCTAGCTCTGGAAACACCATATATTTT.

This clonotype was seen more than once but under ten times. A much larger clone lies one base from this, so it may be a read error. V usage is TRBV2 and J usage is TRBJ2-5, with D hard to call. Per the germline V gene, CDR1 is SNHLY and CDR2 is FYNNEI. The CDR3 sequence is 14 residues long. CDR3 in amino acids: CARSEVGAGETQYF. In nucleotides, the CDR3 is TGTGCCCGCAGTGAAGTGGGCGCCGGGGAGACCCAGTACTTC. The full variable domain, with the rest looked up from reference TRBV2 and TRBJ2-5, is EPEVTQTPSHQVTQMGQEVILRCVPISNHLYFYWYRQILGQKVEFLVSFYNNEISEKSEIFDDQFSVERPDGSNFTLKIRSTKLEDSAMYFCARSEVGAGETQYFGPGTRLLVL.

This clonotype rates as large. J is TRBJ2-7 and V is TRBV2; tentatively, D is TRBD1 (5 bases). CDR1 and CDR2 from the germline V gene are SNHLY and FYNNEI. The CDR3 has 14 amino acids. Trimming stripped 4 bases from V and 5 bases from J, with 15 bases between. The CDR3 spells CASSGLVRVHEQYF. Written as DNA, the CDR3 is TGTGCCAGCAGTGGGCTCGTCAGGGTCCACGAGCAGTACTTC.

Concerning this clonotype itself: Relative to the germline gene, one junction end is altered; a read error may explain this. The chain joins TRBV19 to TRBJ2-7; 7 bases are shared with TRBD1. The CDR3 runs 13 residues. CDR1 LNHDA and CDR2 SQIVND come from the germline V gene (reference sequence). The CDR3 protein is CANSLTGIYEQYF. As DNA, the CDR3 is TGTGCCAATAGTTTGACAGGGATCTACGAGCAGTACTTC.

Within the sample, this clonotype is medium-sized (0.01 to 0.1%). The chain has TRBV4-1 and TRBJ1-1; D remains unclear. CDR1 and CDR2 (germline): MGHRA, YSYEKL. V gave up 4 bases and J gave up 6 bases, with 15 bases separating them. This CDR3 contains 14 residues. The CDR3 DNA follows: TGCGCCAGCAGCCCTTCGTTCGGCGGGGCTGAAGCTTTCTTT. Translating it yields CASSPSFGGAEAFF.

Of note for this clonotype: With a much larger clone just one base away, this may be a read error. J is TRBJ2-5 and V is TRBV20-1; D may be TRBD1 (6 bases). The germline gives CDR1 DFQATT, CDR2 SNEGSKA (reference sequence). The CDR3 totals 13 residues. The DNA of the CDR3 is TGCTGTGCCCCTCGGGACATACAAGAGACCCAGTACTTC. It specifies CCAPRDIQETQYF.